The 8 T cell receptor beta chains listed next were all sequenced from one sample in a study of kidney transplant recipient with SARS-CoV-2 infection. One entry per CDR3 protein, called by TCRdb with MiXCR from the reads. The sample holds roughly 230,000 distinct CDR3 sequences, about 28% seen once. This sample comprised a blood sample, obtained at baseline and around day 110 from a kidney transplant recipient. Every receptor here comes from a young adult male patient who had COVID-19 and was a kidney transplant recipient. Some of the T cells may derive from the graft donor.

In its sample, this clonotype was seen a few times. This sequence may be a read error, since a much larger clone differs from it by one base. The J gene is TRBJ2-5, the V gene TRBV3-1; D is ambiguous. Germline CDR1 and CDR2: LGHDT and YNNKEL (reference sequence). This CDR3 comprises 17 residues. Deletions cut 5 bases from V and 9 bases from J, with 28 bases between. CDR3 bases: TGTGCCAGCAGCTGGAGACCTCCCATTTCTTTCTCTGAGGCCCAGTACTTC. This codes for CASSWRPPISFSEAQYF.

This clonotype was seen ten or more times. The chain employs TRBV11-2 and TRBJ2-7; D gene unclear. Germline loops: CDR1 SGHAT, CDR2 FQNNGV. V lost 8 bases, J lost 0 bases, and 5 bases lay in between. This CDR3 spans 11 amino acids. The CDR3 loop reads CASRYSYEQYF. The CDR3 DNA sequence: TGTGCCAGCCGATACTCCTACGAGCAGTACTTC. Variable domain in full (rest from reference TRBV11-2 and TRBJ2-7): EAGVAQSPRYKIIEKRQSVAFWCNPISGHATLYWYQQILGQGPKLLIQFQNNGVVDDSQLPKDRFSAERLKGVDSTLKIQPAKLEDSAVYLCASRYSYEQYFGPGTRLTVT.

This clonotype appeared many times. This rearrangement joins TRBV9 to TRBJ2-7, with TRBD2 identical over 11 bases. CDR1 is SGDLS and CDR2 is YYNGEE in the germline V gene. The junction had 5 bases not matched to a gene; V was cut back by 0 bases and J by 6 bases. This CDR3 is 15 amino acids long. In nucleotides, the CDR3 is TGTGCCAGCAGCGTAGTCCCTAGCGGGGGGCGCGAGCAGTACTTC. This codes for CASSVVPSGGREQYF.

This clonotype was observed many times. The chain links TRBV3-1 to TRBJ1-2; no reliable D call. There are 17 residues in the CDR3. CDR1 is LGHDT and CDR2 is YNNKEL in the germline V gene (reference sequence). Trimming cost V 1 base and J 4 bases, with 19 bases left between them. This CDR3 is CASSQATTLRKTYGYTF. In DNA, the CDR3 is TGTGCCAGCAGCCAAGCTACCACCCTTCGAAAGACCTATGGCTACACCTTC.

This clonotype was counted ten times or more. CDR3 residues: CASSFGGGPHEQYF. CDR3 sequence (DNA): TGTGCCAGCAGCTTTGGGGGGGGGCCCCACGAGCAGTACTTC. The gene calls are TRBV5-5 and TRBJ2-7, with D possibly being TRBD2 (7 bases). Between the trimmed V and J ends, which lost 2 bases and 5 bases, there was a span of 14 bases. The CDR3 spans 14 residues. CDR1 SGHKS and CDR2 YYEKEE come from the germline V gene (reference sequence).

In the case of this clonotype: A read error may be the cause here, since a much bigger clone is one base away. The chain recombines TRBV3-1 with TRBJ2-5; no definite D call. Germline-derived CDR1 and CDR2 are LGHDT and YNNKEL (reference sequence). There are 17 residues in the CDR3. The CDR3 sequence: CAGSTQYPISFSETQYF. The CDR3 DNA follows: TGTGCCGGCAGCACGCAGTATCCCATTTCTTTCTCTGAGACCCAGTACTTC.

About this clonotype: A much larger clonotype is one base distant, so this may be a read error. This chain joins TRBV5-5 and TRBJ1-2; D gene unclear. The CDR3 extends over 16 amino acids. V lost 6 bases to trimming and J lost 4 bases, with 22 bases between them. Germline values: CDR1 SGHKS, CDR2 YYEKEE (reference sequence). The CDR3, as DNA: TGTGCCAGCACAAGTCATGTCTCGCGAAAGACCTATGGCTACACCTTC. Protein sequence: CASTSHVSRKTYGYTF.

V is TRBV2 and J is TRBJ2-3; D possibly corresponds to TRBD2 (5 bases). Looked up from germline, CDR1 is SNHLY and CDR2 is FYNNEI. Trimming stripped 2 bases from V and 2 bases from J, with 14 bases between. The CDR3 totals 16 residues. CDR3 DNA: TGTGCCAGCAGTGAATCGACTAACGGATACACAGATACGCAGTATTTT. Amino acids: CASSESTNGYTDTQYF. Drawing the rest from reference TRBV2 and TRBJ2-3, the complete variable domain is EPEVTQTPSHQVTQMGQEVILRCVPISNHLYFYWYRQILGQKVEFLVSFYNNEISEKSEIFDDQFSVERPDGSNFTLKIRSTKLEDSAMYFCASSESTNGYTDTQYFGPGTRLTVL.